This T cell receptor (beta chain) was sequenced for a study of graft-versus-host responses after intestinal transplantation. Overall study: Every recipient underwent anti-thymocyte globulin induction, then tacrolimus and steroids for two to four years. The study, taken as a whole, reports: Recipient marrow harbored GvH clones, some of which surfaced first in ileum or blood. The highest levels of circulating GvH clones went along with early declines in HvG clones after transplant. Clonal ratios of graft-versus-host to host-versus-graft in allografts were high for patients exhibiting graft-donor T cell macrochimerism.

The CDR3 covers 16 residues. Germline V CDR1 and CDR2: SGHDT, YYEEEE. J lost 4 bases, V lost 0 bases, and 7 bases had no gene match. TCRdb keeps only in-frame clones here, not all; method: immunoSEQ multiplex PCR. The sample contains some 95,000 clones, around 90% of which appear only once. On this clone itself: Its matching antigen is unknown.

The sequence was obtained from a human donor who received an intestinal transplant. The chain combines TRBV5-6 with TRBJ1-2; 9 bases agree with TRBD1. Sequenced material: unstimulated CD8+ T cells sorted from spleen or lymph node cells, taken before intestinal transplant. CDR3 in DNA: TGTGCCAGCAGCTTGGTGGGGGACAGGGAGCCCTATGGCTACACCTTC. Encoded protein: CASSLVGDREPYGYTF.